This T cell receptor beta chain is drawn from a study of cytomegalovirus exposure and HLA in healthy donors. Study summary: In a previous analysis, around 120 million unique TCR beta sequences were found from some 200 million T cells.

Per germline, CDR1 LNHDA and CDR2 SQIVND (reference sequence). V lost 5 bases, J lost 3 bases, and 14 bases lay in between. The CDR3 loop spans 14 amino acids. In the PCR, 60 Vbeta and 13 Jbeta primers were used. Some clones are missing from TCRdb's copy, which holds only in-frame ones; the method was immunoSEQ multiplex PCR. The top ten hold approximately 2% of the sample, which has hundreds of thousands of clones, roughly 90% seen once. The sequence was collected from a woman in her late teens or twenties in good health and CMV-seronegative. The chain employs TRBV19 and TRBJ2-7; perhaps TRBD1 as D (7 bases). Sequenced material: PBMCs. DNA for the CDR3: TGTGCCAGTAGTGCACAGGGGCGGGGCTACGAGCAGTACTTC. Its protein product is CASSAQGRGYEQYF.